A selection of T cell receptor beta chains follows, all from one sample in a study of T cell responses to AZD1222 COVID-19 vaccine. Assay used: immunoSEQ multiplex PCR; TCRdb lists only in-frame clones, some missing. The table includes 130,000 or so clones, over 90% detected once. Here the sequenced sample was peripheral blood, taken on day 0 of AZD1222 vaccination. The receptor set was obtained from an adult in good health. The CDR3 runs from the conserved cysteine through the conserved F or W. Where a row states a size, it is once, few, many or the class of an expanded clone; other rows omit it.

clone_size: NA
j_call: TRBJ1-3
cdr3_length: 18
v_call: TRBV3-1/TRBV3-2
cdr3_aa: CASSWGTGKNGSGNTIYF

clone_size: NA
j_call: TRBJ2-7
cdr3_length: 14
v_call: TRBV6-5
cdr3_aa: CASSYPGTFYEQYF

clone_size: NA
j_call: TRBJ1-1
cdr3_length: 16
v_call: TRBV18
cdr3_aa: CASSRYGTGPRTEAFF

clone_size: NA
j_call: TRBJ2-1
cdr3_length: 16
v_call: TRBV5-4
cdr3_aa: CASSLGLAGEYNEQFF

clone_size: NA
j_call: TRBJ2-1
cdr3_length: 14
v_call: TRBV12-5
cdr3_aa: CASVEGAGYNEQFF

clone_size: NA
j_call: TRBJ1-2
cdr3_length: 13
v_call: TRBV11-2
cdr3_aa: CASSQRTGDGYTF

clone_size: NA
j_call: TRBJ2-7
cdr3_length: 11
v_call: TRBV6-5
cdr3_aa: CAAGLAYEQYF

clone_size: NA
j_call: TRBJ2-7
cdr3_length: 17
v_call: TRBV2
cdr3_aa: CASSGMPGVSLRGEQYF

clone_size: NA
j_call: TRBJ1-4
cdr3_length: 11
v_call: TRBV25-1
cdr3_aa: CASNVDEKLFF

clone_size: NA
j_call: TRBJ2-7
cdr3_length: 13
v_call: TRBV19
cdr3_aa: CATSPAAAHEQYF

clone_size: NA
j_call: TRBJ1-2
cdr3_length: 14
v_call: TRBV30
cdr3_aa: CAWSDAPGPRSYTF

clone_size: NA
j_call: TRBJ2-7
cdr3_length: 17
v_call: TRBV30
cdr3_aa: CAWRGQRGGGESYEQYF

clone_size: NA
j_call: TRBJ2-7
cdr3_length: 16
v_call: TRBV6-2/TRBV6-3
cdr3_aa: CASSYQPGQASYEQYF

clone_size: NA
j_call: TRBJ2-7
cdr3_length: 14
v_call: TRBV3-1/TRBV3-2
cdr3_aa: CASSRGTGASEQYF

clone_size: once
j_call: TRBJ1-1
cdr3_length: 17
v_call: TRBV13
cdr3_aa: CASSLEGRGRMNTEAFF

clone_size: NA
j_call: TRBJ1-2
cdr3_length: 16
v_call: TRBV10-2
cdr3_aa: CASSDRRLNRKYGYTF

clone_size: NA
j_call: TRBJ1-2
cdr3_length: 22
v_call: TRBV3-1/TRBV3-2
cdr3_aa: CASSQEGQGETGTFSPLYGYTF

clone_size: NA
j_call: TRBJ1-1
cdr3_length: 13
v_call: TRBV23-1
cdr3_aa: CASIALGTTEAFF

clone_size: once
j_call: TRBJ1-2
cdr3_length: 12
v_call: TRBV24-1
cdr3_aa: CATSEGAYGYTF

clone_size: NA
j_call: TRBJ2-1
cdr3_length: 15
v_call: TRBV7-3
cdr3_aa: CASSTSGASHNEQFF

clone_size: NA
j_call: TRBJ2-5
cdr3_length: 14
v_call: TRBV5-1
cdr3_aa: CASSLKGGLETQYF

clone_size: NA
j_call: TRBJ2-7
cdr3_length: 13
v_call: TRBV19
cdr3_aa: CASSERQGNEQYF

clone_size: NA
j_call: TRBJ1-2
cdr3_length: 13
v_call: TRBV5-6
cdr3_aa: CASSLVQGYGYTF

clone_size: few
j_call: TRBJ1-3
cdr3_length: 16
v_call: TRBV25-1
cdr3_aa: CASSEWSGKAGNTIYF

clone_size: NA
j_call: TRBJ1-3
cdr3_length: 14
v_call: TRBV18
cdr3_aa: CASSPQGPGNTIYF

clone_size: NA
j_call: TRBJ2-3
cdr3_length: 15
v_call: TRBV21-1
cdr3_aa: CASSKVEGGTDTQYF

clone_size: NA
j_call: TRBJ1-2
cdr3_length: 15
v_call: TRBV19
cdr3_aa: CASSIVGGPNYGYTF

clone_size: once
j_call: TRBJ2-2
cdr3_length: 17
v_call: TRBV2
cdr3_aa: CASSGGGRSLYTGELFF